These 20 T cell receptor beta chains originate from one sample sequenced in a study of blood T cell repertoires in COVID-19. Data came from immunoSEQ multiplex PCR; TCRdb stores just in-frame clones and leaves some out. The sample includes roughly 280,000 clones, 88% seen only once; the top ten take approximately 10%. Sequenced material: peripheral blood. The receptors stem from a woman under 40 with COVID-19, enrolled during active disease.

The genes are TRBV6-5 and TRBJ2-7, with a possible D match to TRBD2 (5 bases). The V gene's germline CDR1 is MNHEY and CDR2 SVGAGI. V lost 3 bases and J lost 5, with 8 bases in between. The CDR3 consists of 12 residues. CDR3 amino acids: CASSYPGNEQYF. CDR3 nucleotide sequence: TGTGCCAGCAGTTATCCCGGGAACGAGCAGTACTTC.

The CDR3 DNA is TGTGCCAGCAGCCTCGGGGGGGATACGCAGTATTTT. Translation gives CASSLGGDTQYF. J is TRBJ2-3 and V is TRBV6-5, with TRBD2 identical over 7 bases. V dropped 6 bases and J dropped 6; count of bases not matched to a gene: 3. Germline lookup yields CDR1 MNHEY and CDR2 SVGAGI. CDR3 size: 12 residues.

This rearrangement joins TRBV7-2 to TRBJ2-7, with TRBD2 matching 11 bases. The J segment lost 6 bases and the V segment lost 9 bases, leaving 13 bases of the junction unmatched. CDR3 length equals 15 residues. In germline, CDR1 is SGHTA, CDR2 FQGNSA. The CDR3 nucleotides read TGTGCCAGTGCAGCTAGCGGGAGGTCTTCTGGCGAGCAGTACTTC. Amino acid sequence: CASAASGRSSGEQYF.

The chain couples TRBV10-3 to TRBJ2-6, with TRBD1 matching 11 bases. Germline V CDR1 and CDR2: ENHRY, SYGVKD. This CDR3 comprises 16 residues. The V and J ends lost 5 bases and 3 bases, in that order; junction bases with no gene match: 3. CDR3 coding DNA: TGTGCCATCAGTAGGGACAGGGGGTTTGGGGCCAACGTCCTGACTTTC. Its protein is CAISRDRGFGANVLTF.

The V and J genes are TRBV30 and TRBJ1-1; 8 bases line up with TRBD1. The CDR3 runs to 13 residues. The junction had 2 bases not matched to a gene; V was cut back by 1 base and J by 4 bases. Germline V gives CDR1 GTSNPN, CDR2 SVGIG (reference sequence). Here the CDR3 DNA reads TGTGCCTGGAGTGCTACAGGGGGCACTGAAGCTTTCTTT. Protein product: CAWSATGGTEAFF.

The V gene is TRBV6-5, the J gene TRBJ1-5; D is undetermined. The germline V gene has CDR1 MNHEY and CDR2 SVGAGI. There are 14 residues in the CDR3. The V end was cut by 3 bases, the J end by 9 bases, with 15 bases between. CDR3 in DNA: TGTGCCAGCAGTTATTCAGAGCGGCGGGGGCCCCAGCATTTT. Amino acid sequence: CASSYSERRGPQHF.

Regarding this clone: Other nucleotide sequences in the sample specify the same CDR3. V usage is TRBV7-3 and J usage is TRBJ2-2; D might be TRBD2 (5 bases). The CDR3 is made up of 14 amino acids. Germline V gene lookup returns CDR1 SGHTA and CDR2 FQGTGA. The V and J ends lost 5 bases and 1 base respectively, with 8 bases between them. For the CDR3, the DNA is TGTGCCAGCAGCCTCAGCGGGAACACCGGGGAGCTGTTTTTT. It codes for CASSLSGNTGELFF.

The gene calls are TRBV19 and TRBJ2-1, with 10 bases lining up with TRBD2. The CDR3 runs 18 residues. The germline gives CDR1 LNHDA, CDR2 SQIVND (reference sequence). The trim removed 10 bases at V and 0 bases at J, leaving 15 bases unmatched. This CDR3 reads CATQPRTSGFSSYNEQFF. In DNA form, the CDR3 reads TGTGCCACCCAACCTAGGACTAGCGGATTTAGCTCCTACAATGAGCAGTTCTTC.

The chain joins TRBV18 to TRBJ1-6, with D unclear. From germline, CDR1 is KGHSH and CDR2 LQKENI. The CDR3 is 14 amino acids. Between the trimmed V and J ends, which lost 6 bases and 9 bases, there was a span of 15 bases. CDR3 in amino acids: CASSPDGESSPLHF. The CDR3 DNA reads as TGTGCCAGCTCCCCGGACGGGGAGAGTTCACCCCTCCACTTT.

This chain joins TRBV20-1 and TRBJ2-1; 11 bases agree with TRBD2. In germline, CDR1 is DFQATT, CDR2 SNEGSKA (reference sequence). With 3 bases clipped from V and 7 bases from J, the junction kept 5 bases outside the gene matches. The CDR3 spans 14 residues. The DNA for the CDR3 is TGCAGTGCTAGTATGTCTAGCGGGAGGAATGAGCAGTTCTTC. This translates into CSASMSSGRNEQFF.

The J gene is TRBJ2-1, the V gene TRBV25-1; 9 nucleotides agree with TRBD2. CDR1 and CDR2 (germline): MGHDK, SYGVNS. With V trimmed by 3 bases and J by 6 bases, 3 bases remained unmatched. The CDR3 extends over 14 amino acids. The CDR3 sequence is CASSELAGFNEQFF. The CDR3 region has the DNA TGTGCCAGCAGTGAGCTAGCGGGATTCAATGAGCAGTTCTTC.

The J gene is TRBJ2-7, the V gene TRBV6-5, with a possible D match to TRBD1 (6 bases). The germline V gene has CDR1 MNHEY and CDR2 SVGAGI. V was cut by 5 bases and J by 2 bases, with 13 bases left in between. The CDR3 consists of 14 residues. The chain's CDR3 is CASSRRTATYEQYF. The DNA for the CDR3 is TGTGCCAGCAGTCGTAGGACAGCCACCTACGAGCAGTACTTC.

On this clone: The sample holds other DNA sequences that translate to the same CDR3. The chain has TRBV14 and TRBJ1-3; D gene unclear. Looked up from germline, CDR1 is SGHDN and CDR2 is FVKESK. V lost 2 bases and J 3 bases, leaving 8 bases between the germline ends. This CDR3 spans 14 amino acids. This CDR3 is CASSQQASGNTIYF. The CDR3 DNA follows: TGTGCCAGCAGCCAACAGGCCAGTGGAAACACCATATATTTT.

The chain recombines TRBV7-2 with TRBJ2-7, with D unclear. The length of the CDR3 is 14 residues. V lost 2 bases and J 0 bases, leaving 8 bases between the germline ends. From germline, CDR1 is SGHTA and CDR2 FQGNSA. CDR3 loop: CASSLRQISYEQYF. CDR3 nucleotide sequence: TGTGCCAGCAGCTTACGCCAGATCTCCTACGAGCAGTACTTC.

V usage is TRBV6-5 and J usage is TRBJ2-7, with TRBD2 matching over 8 bases. The germline gives CDR1 MNHEY, CDR2 SVGAGI. The CDR3 runs 13 residues. V trimming: 9 bases; J trimming: 5 bases; junction bases outside the gene matches: 9. The CDR3 spells CASALAGMHEQYF. The DNA for the CDR3 is TGTGCCAGTGCTTTAGCGGGGATGCACGAGCAGTACTTC.

The V call is TRBV4-1, the J call TRBJ2-3; possible D gene TRBD1, 6 bases. CDR1 is MGHRA and CDR2 is YSYEKL in the germline V gene. V was cut by 4 bases and J by 12 bases, with 20 bases left in between. The CDR3 loop spans 14 amino acids. The CDR3 region has the DNA TGCGCCAGCAGCCCTCGCCAGGGGCCTCTCCAACAGTATTTT. Translating it yields CASSPRQGPLQQYF.

The genes are TRBV14 and TRBJ1-1, with 11 nucleotides matching TRBD1. In germline, CDR1 is SGHDN, CDR2 FVKESK. The length of the CDR3 is 15 residues. The ends lost 4 bases at V and 6 bases at J; junction bases unmatched: 7. The CDR3 spells CASSLDRGRLAEAFF. The CDR3, as DNA: TGTGCCAGCAGCCTGGACAGGGGGCGGTTGGCTGAAGCTTTCTTT.

This clone was seen more than once but under ten times. The same CDR3 arises from other DNA sequences in this sample as well. V gene TRBV30 combines with J gene TRBJ2-7; 8 positions agree with TRBD1. CDR1 is GTSNPN and CDR2 is SVGIG in the germline V gene (reference sequence). V lost 4 bases to trimming and J lost 4 bases; unmatched junction nucleotides: 6. The CDR3 totals 13 residues. The CDR3, as DNA: TGTGCCTGGATAGGACAGGGACCTTACGAGCAGTACTTC. Amino acids: CAWIGQGPYEQYF.

The gene calls are TRBV9 and TRBJ2-2, with 13 bases lining up with TRBD2. Per the germline V gene, CDR1 is SGDLS and CDR2 is YYNGEE. This CDR3 comprises 18 residues. Germline trimming cut 4 bases from V and 3 bases from J; bases unmatched to any gene: 9. CDR3 residues: CASSLSRGLAGYTGELFF. CDR3 DNA sequence: TGTGCCAGCAGCCTAAGCAGGGGACTAGCGGGATACACCGGGGAGCTGTTTTTT.

CDR3 amino acids: CASSKVRKLSGKRDRIYEQYF. The CDR3 coding sequence is TGTGCCAGCAGCAAAGTACGAAAACTCTCTGGGAAAAGGGACAGGATCTACGAGCAGTACTTC. This chain joins TRBV21-1 and TRBJ2-7; the D call of TRBD1 is as the table states it, not checked on the DNA. TRBV21-1 is a listed pseudogene. The length of the CDR3 is 21 residues.